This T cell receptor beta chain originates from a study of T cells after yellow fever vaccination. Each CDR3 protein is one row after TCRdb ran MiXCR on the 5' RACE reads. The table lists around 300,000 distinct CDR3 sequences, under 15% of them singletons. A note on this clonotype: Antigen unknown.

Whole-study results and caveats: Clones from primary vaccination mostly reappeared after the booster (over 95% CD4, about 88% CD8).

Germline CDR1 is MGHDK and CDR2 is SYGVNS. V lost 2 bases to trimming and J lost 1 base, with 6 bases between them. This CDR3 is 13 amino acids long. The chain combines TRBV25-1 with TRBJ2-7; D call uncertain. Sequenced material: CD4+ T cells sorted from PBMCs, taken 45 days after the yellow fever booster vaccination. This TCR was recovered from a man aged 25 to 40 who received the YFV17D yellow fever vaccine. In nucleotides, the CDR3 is TGTGCCAGCAGTGAACCTACATCCTACGAGCAGTACTTC. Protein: CASSEPTSYEQYF.